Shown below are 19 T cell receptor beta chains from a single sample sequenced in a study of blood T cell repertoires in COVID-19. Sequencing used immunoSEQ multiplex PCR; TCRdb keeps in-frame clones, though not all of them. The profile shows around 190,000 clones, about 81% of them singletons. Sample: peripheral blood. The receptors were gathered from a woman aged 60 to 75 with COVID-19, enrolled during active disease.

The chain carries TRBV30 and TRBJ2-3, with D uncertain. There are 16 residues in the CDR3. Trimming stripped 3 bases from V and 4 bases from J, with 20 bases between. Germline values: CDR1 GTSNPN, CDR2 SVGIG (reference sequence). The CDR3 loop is CAWRLSSRVPPDTQYF. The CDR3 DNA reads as TGTGCCTGGAGACTGAGTAGCCGGGTCCCACCAGATACGCAGTATTTT.

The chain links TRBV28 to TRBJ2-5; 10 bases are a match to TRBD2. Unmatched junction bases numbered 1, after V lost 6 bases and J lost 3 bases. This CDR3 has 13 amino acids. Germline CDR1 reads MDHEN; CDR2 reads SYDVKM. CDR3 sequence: CASRLAGKETQYF. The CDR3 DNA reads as TGTGCCAGCAGACTAGCGGGAAAAGAGACCCAGTACTTC.

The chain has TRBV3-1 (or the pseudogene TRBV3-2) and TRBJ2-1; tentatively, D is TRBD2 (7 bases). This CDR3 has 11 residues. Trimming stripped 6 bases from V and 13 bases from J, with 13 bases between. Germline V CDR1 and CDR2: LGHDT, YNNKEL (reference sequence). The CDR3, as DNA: TGTGCCAGCAGGGGGGCGGGGGCTCAGTTCTTC. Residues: CASRGAGAQFF.

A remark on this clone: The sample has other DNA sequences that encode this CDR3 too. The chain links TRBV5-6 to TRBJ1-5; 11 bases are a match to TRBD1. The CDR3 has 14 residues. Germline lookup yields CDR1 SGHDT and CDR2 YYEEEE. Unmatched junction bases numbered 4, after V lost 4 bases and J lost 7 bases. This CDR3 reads CASSRGQGGQPQHF. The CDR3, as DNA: TGTGCCAGCAGCCGGGGACAGGGGGGCCAGCCCCAGCATTTT.

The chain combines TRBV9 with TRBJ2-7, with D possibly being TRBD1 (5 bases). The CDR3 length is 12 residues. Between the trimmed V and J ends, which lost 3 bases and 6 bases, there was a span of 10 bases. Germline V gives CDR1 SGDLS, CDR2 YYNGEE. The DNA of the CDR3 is TGTGCCAGCAGCGCCCAGGGCGGCGAGCAGTACTTC. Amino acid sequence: CASSAQGGEQYF.

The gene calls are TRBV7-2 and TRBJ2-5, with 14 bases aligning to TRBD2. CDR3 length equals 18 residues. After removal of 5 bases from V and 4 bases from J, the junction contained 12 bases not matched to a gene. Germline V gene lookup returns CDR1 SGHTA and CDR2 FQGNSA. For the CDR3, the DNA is TGTGCCAGCAGCCCAGATAGGACTAGCGGGAGGAGGGGAGAGACCCAGTACTTC. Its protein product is CASSPDRTSGRRGETQYF.

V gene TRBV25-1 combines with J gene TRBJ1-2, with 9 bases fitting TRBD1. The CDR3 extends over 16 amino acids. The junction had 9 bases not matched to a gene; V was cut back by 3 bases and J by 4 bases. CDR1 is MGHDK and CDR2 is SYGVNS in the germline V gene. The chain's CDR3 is CASSDRDREVIYGYTF. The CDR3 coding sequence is TGTGCCAGCAGTGACCGGGACAGGGAAGTAATCTATGGCTACACCTTC.

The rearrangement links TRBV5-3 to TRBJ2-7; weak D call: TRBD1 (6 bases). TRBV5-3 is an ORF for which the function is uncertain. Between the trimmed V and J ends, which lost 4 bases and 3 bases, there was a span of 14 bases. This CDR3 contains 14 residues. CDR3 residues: CARSARDKDYEQYV. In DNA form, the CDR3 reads TGTGCCAGAAGCGCACGGGACAAGGACTACGAGCAGTACGTC.

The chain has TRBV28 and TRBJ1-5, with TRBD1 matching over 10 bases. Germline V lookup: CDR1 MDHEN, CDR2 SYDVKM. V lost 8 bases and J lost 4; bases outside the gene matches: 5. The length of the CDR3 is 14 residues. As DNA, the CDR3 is TGTGCCAGCGCCGGGACAGGGGTGAATCAGCCCCAGCATTTT. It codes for CASAGTGVNQPQHF.

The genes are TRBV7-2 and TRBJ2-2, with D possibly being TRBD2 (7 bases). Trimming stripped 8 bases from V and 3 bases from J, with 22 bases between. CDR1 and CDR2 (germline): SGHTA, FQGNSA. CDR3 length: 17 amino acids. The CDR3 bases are TGTGCCAGCGGGGGGGCTAGCGCTTCGCTAGACACCGGGGAGCTGTTTTTT. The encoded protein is CASGGASASLDTGELFF.

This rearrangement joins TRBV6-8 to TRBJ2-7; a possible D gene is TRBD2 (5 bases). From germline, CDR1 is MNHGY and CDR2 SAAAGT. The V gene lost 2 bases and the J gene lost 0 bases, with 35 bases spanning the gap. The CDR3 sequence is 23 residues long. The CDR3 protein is CASSYRGCSDATASEISSYEQYF. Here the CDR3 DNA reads TGTGCCAGCAGTTACCGAGGGTGCAGTGACGCCACCGCAAGTGAAATCAGCTCCTACGAGCAGTACTTC.

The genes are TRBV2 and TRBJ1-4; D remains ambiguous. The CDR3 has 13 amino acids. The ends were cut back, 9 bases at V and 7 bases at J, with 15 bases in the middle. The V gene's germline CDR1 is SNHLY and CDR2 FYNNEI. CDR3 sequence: CASVVWAGEKLFF. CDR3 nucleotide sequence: TGTGCCAGTGTGGTGTGGGCGGGTGAAAAACTGTTTTTT.

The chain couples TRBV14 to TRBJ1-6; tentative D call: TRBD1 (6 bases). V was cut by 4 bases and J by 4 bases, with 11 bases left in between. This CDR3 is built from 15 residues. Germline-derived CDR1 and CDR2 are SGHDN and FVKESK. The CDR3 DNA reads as TGTGCCAGCAGCCGACGACAGGTGTATAATTCACCCCTCCACTTT. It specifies CASSRRQVYNSPLHF.

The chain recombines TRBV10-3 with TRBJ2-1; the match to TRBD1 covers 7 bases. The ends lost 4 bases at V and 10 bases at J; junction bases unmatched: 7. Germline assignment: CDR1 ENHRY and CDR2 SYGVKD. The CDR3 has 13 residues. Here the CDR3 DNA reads TGTGCCATCAGTGTAAACAGGGGAGAAGAGCAGTTCTTC. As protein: CAISVNRGEEQFF.

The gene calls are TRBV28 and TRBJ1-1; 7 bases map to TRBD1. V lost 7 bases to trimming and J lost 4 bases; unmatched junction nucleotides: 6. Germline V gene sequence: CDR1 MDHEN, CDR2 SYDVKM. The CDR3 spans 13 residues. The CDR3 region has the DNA TGTGCCAGCATCGGGCCAGGGGGCACTGAAGCTTTCTTT. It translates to CASIGPGGTEAFF.

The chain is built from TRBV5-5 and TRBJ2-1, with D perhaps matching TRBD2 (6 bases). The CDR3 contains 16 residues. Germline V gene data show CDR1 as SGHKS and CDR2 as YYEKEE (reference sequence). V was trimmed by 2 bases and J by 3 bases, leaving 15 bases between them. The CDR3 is CASSFTLASDYNEQFF. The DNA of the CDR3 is TGTGCCAGCAGCTTTACACTAGCCTCCGACTACAATGAGCAGTTCTTC.

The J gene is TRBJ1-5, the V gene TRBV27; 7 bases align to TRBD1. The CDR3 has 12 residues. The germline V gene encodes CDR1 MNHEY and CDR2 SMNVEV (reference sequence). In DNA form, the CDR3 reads TGTGTCAGGACAGGCGATTATCAGCCCCAGCATTTT. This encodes CVRTGDYQPQHF.

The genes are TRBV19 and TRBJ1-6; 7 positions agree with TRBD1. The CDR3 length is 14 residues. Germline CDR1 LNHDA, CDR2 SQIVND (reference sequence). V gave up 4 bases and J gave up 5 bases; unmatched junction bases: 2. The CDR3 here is CASSKGQNNSPLHF. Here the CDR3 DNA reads TGTGCCAGTAGTAAGGGACAGAATAATTCACCCCTCCACTTT.

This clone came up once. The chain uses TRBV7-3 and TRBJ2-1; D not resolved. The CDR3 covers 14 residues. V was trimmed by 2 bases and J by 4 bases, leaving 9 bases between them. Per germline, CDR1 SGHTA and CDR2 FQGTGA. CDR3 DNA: TGTGCCAGCAGCTTAGGCGGCGGTTACAATGAGCAGTTCTTC. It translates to CASSLGGGYNEQFF. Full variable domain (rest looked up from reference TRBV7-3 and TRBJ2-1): GAGVSQTPSNKVTEKGKYVELRCDPISGHTALYWYRQSLGQGPEFLIYFQGTGAADDSGLPNDRFFAVRPEGSVSTLKIQRTERGDSAVYLCASSLGGGYNEQFFGPGTRLTVL.